The next 28 T cell receptor beta chains were all read from a single sample in a study of tumor-infiltrating lymphocytes in primary liver carcinoma. Both blood RNA, taken from unsorted whole blood, and germline DNA were extracted. Production of TCR beta cDNA used about 500 ng total RNA together with a constant-region primer. Three-round nested multiplex PCR performed with slightly modified ARM-PCR produced the TCR beta libraries. Use of TRBV1-TRBV30 forward primers with a C-beta reverse primer characterized the first two PCR rounds, which lasted around 11 cycles each. TCRdb re-analysed the multiplex PCR reads in MiXCR, keeping a single row per CDR3 protein. Altogether approximately 330,000 distinct CDR3 sequences are present, roughly two thirds being singletons, with the ten largest covering under 8%. Sequencing used peripheral blood. The receptors shown here come from a man in his forties with primary liver carcinoma and hepatitis B virus infection.

Concerning this clonotype: The junction and the germline gene differ at one end; a read error may be behind it. The V call is TRBV15, the J call TRBJ2-7; the match to TRBD1 covers 7 bases. CDR1 is LNHNV, CDR2 YYDKDF, per germline (reference sequence). The CDR3 loop spans 14 amino acids. For the CDR3, the DNA is TGTGCCACCAACAGAGGGACAGTTTCCTACGAGCAGTACTTC. As protein: CATNRGTVSYEQYF.

Turning to this clonotype: At one of its ends the junction is not consistent with the germline gene, which may arise from a read error. The V gene is TRBV11-1, the J gene TRBJ2-7; perhaps TRBD2 as D (8 bases). The CDR3 totals 15 residues. Looked up from germline, CDR1 is SGHAT and CDR2 is FQDESV (reference sequence). For the CDR3, the DNA is TGTGCCAACAGCCCCACCGGGAGGGGGCAGTACGAGCAGTACTTT. Translated, it gives CANSPTGRGQYEQYF. Drawing the rest from reference TRBV11-1 and TRBJ2-7, the complete variable domain is EAEVAQSPRYKITEKSQAVAFWCDPISGHATLYWYRQILGQGPELLVQFQDESVVDDSQLPKDRFSAERLKGVDSTLKIQPAELGDSAMYLCANSPTGRGQYEQYFGPGTRLTVT.

This chain connects TRBV6-5 to TRBJ2-3, with D perhaps matching TRBD1 or TRBD2 (6 bases each). The length of the CDR3 is 17 residues. V lost 0 bases and J lost 2, with 15 bases in between. Germline CDR1 MNHEY, CDR2 SVGAGI. In DNA, the CDR3 is TGTGCCAGCAGTTACTCAGGGGGGATGCCACACACAGATACGCAGTATTTT. This gives the protein CASSYSGGMPHTDTQYF.

CDR3 sequence reads: CSACPGTGGAYEQYF. CDR3 DNA: TGCAGTGCATGTCCCGGGACAGGGGGCGCTTACGAGCAGTACTTC. The chain employs TRBV20-1 and TRBJ2-7, with 12 bases matching TRBD1. After removal of 6 bases from V and 4 bases from J, the junction contained 10 bases not matched to a gene. Germline values: CDR1 DFQATT, CDR2 SNEGSKA (reference sequence). The CDR3 has 15 amino acids.

Details on this clonotype: A much more abundant neighbour one base away suggests this may be a read error. V is TRBV4-3 and J is TRBJ2-1, with D possibly TRBD2 on 6 matching bases. The germline CDR1 and CDR2 sequences are LGHNA and YSLEER. The length of the CDR3 is 14 residues. V was clipped by 4 bases and J by 2 bases, with 9 bases between them. CDR3 sequence reads: CASSLGEAYNEQFF. CDR3 DNA sequence: TGCGCCAGCAGCCTAGGGGAGGCCTACAATGAGCAGTTCTTC.

The rearrangement uses TRBV28 and TRBJ2-1, with TRBD1 as a possible D gene (6 bases). The CDR3 is 13 amino acids. The germline V gene has CDR1 MDHEN and CDR2 SYDVKM. CDR3 protein: CVLKGVSYNEQFF. As DNA, the CDR3 is TGTGTCCTCAAGGGGGTTTCCTACAATGAGCAGTTCTTC.

This clonotype was seen only once. The chain uses TRBV7-9 and TRBJ2-3; D perhaps matches TRBD2 (6 bases). Deletions cut 3 bases from V and 4 bases from J, with 20 bases between. Germline CDR1 is SEHNR and CDR2 is FQNEAQ (reference sequence). There are 17 residues in the CDR3. The CDR3, as DNA: TGTGCCAGCAGCTTCGGGGACCGGGGGAAGCGCGCAGATACGCAGTATTTT. Translating gives CASSFGDRGKRADTQYF.

This clonotype was seen many times. The chain has TRBV4-2 and TRBJ2-7; D remains ambiguous. Between the trimmed V and J ends, which lost 4 bases and 3 bases, there was a span of 10 bases. This CDR3 contains 13 residues. CDR1 LGHNA and CDR2 YNFKEQ come from the germline V gene. This CDR3 reads CASSPDVGYEQYF. In DNA, the CDR3 is TGTGCCAGCAGCCCTGACGTGGGCTACGAGCAGTACTTC.

As regards this clonotype: A junction end diverges from the germline sequence, so it may reflect a read error. This chain joins TRBV4-2 and TRBJ2-5, with no clear D. CDR1 is LGHNA and CDR2 is YNFKEQ in the germline V gene. The CDR3 is made up of 14 amino acids. CDR3 DNA sequence: TGTGCCAGCAGCCAAGAGGGCGGTAAAGAGACCCAGTGCTTC. Amino acids: CASSQEGGKETQCF.

DNA of the CDR3: TGTGCCAGCAGTTACGCTGAGGGGCGGGCCGAAGCTTTCTTT. Translated: CASSYAEGRAEAFF. The V and J genes are TRBV6-5 and TRBJ1-1, with D possibly matching TRBD1 (5 bases). The germline V gene has CDR1 MNHEY and CDR2 SVGAGI. V was pared by 2 bases and J by 8 bases, with 15 bases between. There are 14 residues in the CDR3.

This clonotype was counted between two and nine times. The chain recombines TRBV5-4 with TRBJ2-1, with 10 nucleotides matching TRBD2. This CDR3 spans 14 amino acids. The J segment lost 9 bases and the V segment lost 0 bases, leaving 3 bases of the junction unmatched. Germline assignment: CDR1 SGHNT and CDR2 YYREEE (reference sequence). The CDR3 reads CASSLEREGSEQFF. Here the CDR3 DNA reads TGTGCCAGCAGCTTGGAGCGGGAGGGGAGTGAGCAGTTCTTC.

As for this clonotype: This may stem from a read error, because a much larger clone lies one nucleotide away. The chain recombines TRBV10-3 with TRBJ1-5; 7 bases map to TRBD1. The germline V gene has CDR1 ENHRY and CDR2 SYGVKD. The CDR3 contains 15 residues. The CDR3 loop is CVISGSDRQNQPQHF. CDR3 bases: TGTGTCATCAGTGGATCGGACAGGCAGAATCAGCCCCAGCATTTT.

This clonotype has at least ten counts. The chain is built from TRBV12-3 or TRBV12-4 and TRBJ2-1, with D perhaps TRBD2 (5 bases). The CDR3 is 14 residues long. The V end lost 2 bases, the J end lost 10 bases, and 15 bases lay between the germline ends. In DNA form, the CDR3 reads TGTGCCAGCAGTTTACCGGTAGCGAGGCACGAGCAGTTCTTC. Its translation: CASSLPVARHEQFF.

The genes are TRBV18 and TRBJ2-1; 9 bases are shared with TRBD1. Per the germline V gene, CDR1 is KGHSH and CDR2 is LQKENI. The CDR3 is made up of 15 amino acids. The V and J ends lost 0 bases and 5 bases, in that order; junction bases with no gene match: 2. Here the CDR3 DNA reads TGTGCCAGCTCACCACCGGGACAGGGTAACAATGAGCAGTTCTTC. Translated: CASSPPGQGNNEQFF.

Of note for this clonotype: This is likely a read error, given that the CDR3 carries no conserved phenylalanine or tryptophan at its end. The chain recombines TRBV11-2 with TRBJ2-1; D perhaps matches TRBD2 (5 bases). Germline assignment: CDR1 SGHAT and CDR2 FQNNGV. CDR3 length equals 15 residues. Trimming removed 6 bases from V and 4 bases from J, with 16 bases in between. CDR3 amino acids: CASRSDWLAYNEQFL. CDR3 DNA sequence: TGTGCCAGCAGGTCGGACTGGTTGGCGTACAATGAGCAGTTCCTC.

Details on this clonotype: The germline gene is not matched at one end of the junction; a read error may be the cause. This chain joins TRBV11-2 and TRBJ2-3; D remains ambiguous. Germline assignment: CDR1 SGHAT and CDR2 FQNNGV. This CDR3 is built from 15 residues. In DNA form, the CDR3 reads TGCGCCAGCAGCCTCGAATACCAAAGCGCGGATACGCAGTATTTT. It translates to CASSLEYQSADTQYF.

Points on this clonotype: Given the absence of the conserved phenylalanine or tryptophan at the CDR3 end, a read error is likely. This chain uses TRBV5-5 with TRBJ2-1, with 10 bases identical to TRBD2. Germline loops: CDR1 SGHKS, CDR2 YYEKEE (reference sequence). This CDR3 has 15 amino acids. The junction had 11 bases not matched to a gene; V was cut back by 7 bases and J by 7 bases. The CDR3 loop reads CASRSGTSGINEQFL. CDR3 nucleotides: TGTGCCAGCCGATCTGGTACTAGCGGGATTAATGAGCAGTTCCTC.

The rearrangement uses TRBV6-1 and TRBJ1-5; TRBD1 is a possible D gene (5 bases). The V gene's germline CDR1 is MNHNS and CDR2 SASEGT. V was pared by 2 bases and J by 5 bases, with 10 bases between. The CDR3 extends over 14 amino acids. This CDR3 reads CASSEQGGYQPQHF. The CDR3, as DNA: TGTGCCAGCAGTGAACAGGGTGGCTATCAGCCCCAGCATTTT.

Concerning this clonotype itself: The junction and the germline gene differ at one end; a read error may be behind it. The chain carries TRBV11-2 and TRBJ1-3; D ambiguous. The CDR3 is 17 residues long. CDR1 and CDR2 (germline): SGHAT, FQNNGV. The CDR3 DNA reads as TGTGCCAGCACCTTACTGGAGTTTCGGTCAGCTGGAAACACCATATATTTT. Its translation is CASTLLEFRSAGNTIYF.

The V and J genes are TRBV6-2 or TRBV6-3 and TRBJ2-2; D gene uncertain. Germline V CDR1 and CDR2: MNHEY, SVGEGT. Trimming removed 6 bases at V and 1 base at J, with 12 bases between. CDR3 length: 15 amino acids. The CDR3 loop is CASRVTFQNTGELFF. CDR3 nucleotide sequence: TGTGCCAGCAGAGTTACGTTCCAGAACACCGGGGAGCTGTTTTTT.

This sequence joins TRBV11-2 and TRBJ1-5; D is unresolved. The V end was cut by 1 base, the J end by 10 bases, with 14 bases between. Germline values: CDR1 SGHAT, CDR2 FQNNGV. The CDR3 has 14 amino acids. CDR3 in DNA: TGTGCCAGCAGCTTAGGGACGGGGAGTCATCCCCAGCATTTT. Translation gives CASSLGTGSHPQHF.

The chain carries TRBV11-2 and TRBJ2-7; a possible D gene is TRBD1 (6 bases). Germline-derived CDR1 and CDR2 are SGHAT and FQNNGV. This CDR3 spans 15 amino acids. The V end was cut by 1 base, the J end by 3 bases, with 13 bases between. In DNA, the CDR3 is TGTGCCAGCAGCTTAGGTGTGGGGGCCGGCTACGAGCAGTACTTC. This codes for CASSLGVGAGYEQYF.

Note on this clonotype: One end of the junction does not line up with germline, which may come from a read error. J is TRBJ2-6 and V is TRBV5-5; D perhaps matches TRBD1 (5 bases). Germline CDR1 and CDR2: SGHKS and YYEKEE (reference sequence). The CDR3 covers 15 residues. The CDR3 DNA sequence: TGTGCCAGCAGTTCAACGAGCTCTGGGGCCAACATCCTGACCTTC. It specifies CASSSTSSGANILTF.

Note on this clonotype: The junction and the germline gene differ at one end; a read error may be behind it. The genes are TRBV11-2 and TRBJ2-5, with D perhaps matching TRBD1 (6 bases). From germline, CDR1 is SGHAT and CDR2 FQNNGV. The CDR3 has 16 residues. The CDR3 bases are TGTGCCAGCAGCTTAGACACCAGGGGCGGAGGAGAGATCCAGTACTTC. It codes for CASSLDTRGGGEIQYF.

The table lists this clonotype with many counts. The chain recombines TRBV11-2 with TRBJ2-7; D is ambiguous. The CDR3 consists of 13 residues. In germline, CDR1 is SGHAT, CDR2 FQNNGV. Trimming removed 2 bases at V and 3 bases at J, with 8 bases between. CDR3: CASSLQSVYEQYF. CDR3 in DNA: TGTGCCAGCAGCTTACAGAGCGTCTACGAGCAGTACTTC. The full variable domain, rest sourced from reference TRBV11-2 and TRBJ2-7, is EAGVAQSPRYKIIEKRQSVAFWCNPISGHATLYWYQQILGQGPKLLIQFQNNGVVDDSQLPKDRFSAERLKGVDSTLKIQPAKLEDSAVYLCASSLQSVYEQYFGPGTRLTVT.

This clonotype has just a few counts. The chain links TRBV10-1 to TRBJ2-1; no clear D. V gave up 8 bases and J gave up 2 bases, with 28 bases separating them. Germline assignment: CDR1 WNHNN and CDR2 SYGVQD (reference sequence). The CDR3 spans 19 residues. CDR3 bases: TGCGCCAGCGTTCACCCCCGCTCCGGGCTGTTCGGTGCCTACAATGAGCAGTTCTTC. Its translation is CASVHPRSGLFGAYNEQFF.

As for this clonotype: One junction end does not reproduce the germline sequence, and a read error may be involved. The rearrangement links TRBV11-2 to TRBJ1-5; 8 bases agree with TRBD1. The CDR3 has 16 amino acids. Germline V gene data show CDR1 as SGHAT and CDR2 as FQNNGV. CDR3 nucleotides: TGTGCCAGCATCTTAAAGACAGGGGATAGCAATCAGCCCCAGCATTTT. As protein: CASILKTGDSNQPQHF.

This clonotype appeared a few times. The chain uses TRBV5-1 and TRBJ2-3, with 12 bases fitting TRBD1. Germline assignment: CDR1 SGHRS and CDR2 YFSETQ. CDR3 size: 16 residues. With V trimmed by 5 bases and J by 6 bases, 10 bases remained unmatched. In DNA, the CDR3 is TGCGCCAGCAGGTCCGGGACAGGGGGCCCGAGGGATACGCAGTATTTT. Translation gives CASRSGTGGPRDTQYF. Combining the CDR3 with reference TRBV5-1 and TRBJ2-3 gives the whole variable domain KAGVTQTPRYLIKTRGQQVTLSCSPISGHRSVSWYQQTPGQGLQFLFEYFSETQRNKGNFPGRFSGRQFSNSRSEMNVSTLELGDSALYLCASRSGTGGPRDTQYFGPGTRLTVL.